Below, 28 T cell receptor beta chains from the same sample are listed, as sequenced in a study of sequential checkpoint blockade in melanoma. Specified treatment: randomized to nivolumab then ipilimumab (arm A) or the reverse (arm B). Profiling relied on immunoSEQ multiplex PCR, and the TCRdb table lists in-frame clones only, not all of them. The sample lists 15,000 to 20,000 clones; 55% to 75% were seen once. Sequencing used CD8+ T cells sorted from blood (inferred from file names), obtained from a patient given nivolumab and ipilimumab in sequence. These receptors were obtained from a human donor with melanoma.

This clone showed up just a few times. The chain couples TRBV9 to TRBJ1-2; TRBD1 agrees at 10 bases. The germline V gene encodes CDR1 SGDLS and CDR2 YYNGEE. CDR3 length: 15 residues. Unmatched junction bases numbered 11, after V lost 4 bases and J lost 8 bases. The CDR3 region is CASSQTGGERTGYTF. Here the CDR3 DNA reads TGTGCCAGCAGCCAGACAGGGGGCGAACGGACCGGCTACACCTTC.

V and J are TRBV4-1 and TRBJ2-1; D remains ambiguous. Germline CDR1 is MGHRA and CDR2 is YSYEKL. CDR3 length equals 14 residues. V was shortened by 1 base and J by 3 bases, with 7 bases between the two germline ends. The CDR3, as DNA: TGCGCCAGCAGCCAAGGACGACTCTACAATGAGCAGTTCTTC. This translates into CASSQGRLYNEQFF.

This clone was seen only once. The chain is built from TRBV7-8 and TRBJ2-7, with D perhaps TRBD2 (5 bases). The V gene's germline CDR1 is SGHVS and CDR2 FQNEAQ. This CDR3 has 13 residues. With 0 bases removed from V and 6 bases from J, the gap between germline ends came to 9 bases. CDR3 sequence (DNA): TGTGCCAGCAGCTTAGCGCTAGCAACCGAGCAGTACTTC. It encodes CASSLALATEQYF.

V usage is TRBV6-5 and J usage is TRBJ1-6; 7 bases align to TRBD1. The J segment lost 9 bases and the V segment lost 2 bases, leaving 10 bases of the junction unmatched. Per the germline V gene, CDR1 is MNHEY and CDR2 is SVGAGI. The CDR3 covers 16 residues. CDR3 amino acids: CASSYGPGQRSSPLHF. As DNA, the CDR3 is TGTGCCAGCAGTTACGGGCCGGGACAGCGGAGTTCACCCCTCCACTTT.

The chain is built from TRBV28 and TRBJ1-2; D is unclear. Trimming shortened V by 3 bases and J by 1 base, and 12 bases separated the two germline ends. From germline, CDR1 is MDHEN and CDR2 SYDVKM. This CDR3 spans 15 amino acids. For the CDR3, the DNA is TGTGCCAGCAGTTTGAGCGACGGTCATAACTATGGCTACACCTTC. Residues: CASSLSDGHNYGYTF.

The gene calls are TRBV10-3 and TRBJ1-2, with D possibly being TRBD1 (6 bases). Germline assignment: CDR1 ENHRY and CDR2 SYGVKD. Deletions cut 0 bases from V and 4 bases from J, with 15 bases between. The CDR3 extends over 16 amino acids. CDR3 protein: CAISESDGGQGYGYTF. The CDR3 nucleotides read TGTGCCATCAGTGAGTCGGACGGGGGGCAAGGCTATGGCTACACCTTC.

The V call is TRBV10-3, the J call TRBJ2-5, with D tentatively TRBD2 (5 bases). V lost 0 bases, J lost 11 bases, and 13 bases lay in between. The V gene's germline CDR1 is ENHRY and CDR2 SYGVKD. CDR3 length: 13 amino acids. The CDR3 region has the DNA TGTGCCATCAGTGAGTCTACCCGGTCGGGGCAGTACTTC. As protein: CAISESTRSGQYF.

The CDR3 sequence: CASRMISGEIPYGYTF. The CDR3 DNA reads TGCGCCAGCAGAATGATAAGCGGGGAAATCCCCTATGGCTACACCTTC. The chain has TRBV5-1 and TRBJ1-2; D gene ambiguous. The CDR3 loop spans 16 amino acids. CDR1 SGHRS and CDR2 YFSETQ come from the germline V gene. With 5 bases removed from V and 4 bases from J, the gap between germline ends came to 21 bases.

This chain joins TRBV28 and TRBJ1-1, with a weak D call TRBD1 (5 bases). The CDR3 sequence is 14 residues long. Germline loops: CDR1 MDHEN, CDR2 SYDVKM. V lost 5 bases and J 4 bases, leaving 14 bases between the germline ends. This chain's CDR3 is CASSLVREVTEAFF. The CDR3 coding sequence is TGTGCCAGCAGTCTCGTCAGGGAGGTCACTGAAGCTTTCTTT.

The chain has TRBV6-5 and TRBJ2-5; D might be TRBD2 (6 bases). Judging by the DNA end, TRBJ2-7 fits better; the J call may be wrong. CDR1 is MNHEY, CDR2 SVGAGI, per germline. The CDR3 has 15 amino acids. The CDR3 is CASSQRLAGTYEQYF. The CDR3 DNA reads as TGTGCCAGCAGTCAACGACTTGCGGGGACCTACGAGCAGTACTTC.

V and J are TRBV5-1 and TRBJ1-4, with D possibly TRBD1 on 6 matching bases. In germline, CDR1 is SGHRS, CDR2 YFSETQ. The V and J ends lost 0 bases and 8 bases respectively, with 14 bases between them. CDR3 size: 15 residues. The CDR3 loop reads CASSLEGGRAEKLFF. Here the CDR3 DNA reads TGCGCCAGCAGCTTGGAGGGGGGGCGCGCCGAAAAACTGTTTTTT.

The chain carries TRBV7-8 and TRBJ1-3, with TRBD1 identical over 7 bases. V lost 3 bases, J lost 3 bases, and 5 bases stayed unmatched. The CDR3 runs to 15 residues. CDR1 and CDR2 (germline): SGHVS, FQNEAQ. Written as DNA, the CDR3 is TGTGCCAGCAGCTTTTCAGGGGGACTTGGAAACACCATATATTTT. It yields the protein CASSFSGGLGNTIYF.

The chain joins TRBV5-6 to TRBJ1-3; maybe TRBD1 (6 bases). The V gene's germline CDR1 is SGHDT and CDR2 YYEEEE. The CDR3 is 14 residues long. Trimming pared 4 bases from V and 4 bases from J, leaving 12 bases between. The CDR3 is CASSPGQAGNTIYF. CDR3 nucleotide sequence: TGTGCCAGCAGCCCGGGACAAGCAGGAAACACCATATATTTT.

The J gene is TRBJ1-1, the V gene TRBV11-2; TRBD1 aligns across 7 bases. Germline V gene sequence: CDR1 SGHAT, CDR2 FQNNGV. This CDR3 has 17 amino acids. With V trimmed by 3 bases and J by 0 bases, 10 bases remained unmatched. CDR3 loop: CASSLRQGYRMNTEAFF. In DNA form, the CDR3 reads TGTGCCAGCAGCTTGCGACAGGGATACCGAATGAACACTGAAGCTTTCTTT. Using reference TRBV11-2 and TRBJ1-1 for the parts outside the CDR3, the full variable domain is EAGVAQSPRYKIIEKRQSVAFWCNPISGHATLYWYQQILGQGPKLLIQFQNNGVVDDSQLPKDRFSAERLKGVDSTLKIQPAKLEDSAVYLCASSLRQGYRMNTEAFFGQGTRLTVV.

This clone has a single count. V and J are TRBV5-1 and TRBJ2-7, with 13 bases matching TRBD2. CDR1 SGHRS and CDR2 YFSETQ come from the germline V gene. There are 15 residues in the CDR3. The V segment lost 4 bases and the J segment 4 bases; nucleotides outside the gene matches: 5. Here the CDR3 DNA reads TGCGCCAGCAGCAGGACTAGCGGGGGAAGATACGAGCAGTACTTC. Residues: CASSRTSGGRYEQYF.

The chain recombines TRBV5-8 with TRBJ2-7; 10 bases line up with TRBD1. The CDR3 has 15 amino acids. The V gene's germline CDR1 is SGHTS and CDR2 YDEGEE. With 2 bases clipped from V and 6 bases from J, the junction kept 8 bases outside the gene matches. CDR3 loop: CASSFWDRGSLEQYF. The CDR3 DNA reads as TGTGCCAGCAGCTTTTGGGACAGGGGTTCCCTCGAGCAGTACTTC.

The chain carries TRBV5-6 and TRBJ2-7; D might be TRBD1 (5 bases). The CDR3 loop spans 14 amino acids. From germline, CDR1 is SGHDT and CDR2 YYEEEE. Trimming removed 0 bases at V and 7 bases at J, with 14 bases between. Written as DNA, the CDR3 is TGTGCCAGCAGCTTGGGATGGGGCTCCCGAGAGCAGTACTTC. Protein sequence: CASSLGWGSREQYF.

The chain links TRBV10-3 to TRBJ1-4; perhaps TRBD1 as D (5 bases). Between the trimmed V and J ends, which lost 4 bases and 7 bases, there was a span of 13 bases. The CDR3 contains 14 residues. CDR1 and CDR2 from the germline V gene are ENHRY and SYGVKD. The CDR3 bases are TGTGCCATCAGTGGGTCAGGGAGGTCTGAAAAACTGTTTTTT. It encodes CAISGSGRSEKLFF.

The CDR3 loop reads CASRARVLHWHHQPQHF. DNA for the CDR3: TGTGCCAGCAGAGCGAGAGTGCTACATTGGCATCATCAGCCCCAGCATTTT. This chain links TRBV21-1 with TRBJ1-5. TRBV21-1 is a pseudogene locus. This CDR3 comprises 17 residues.

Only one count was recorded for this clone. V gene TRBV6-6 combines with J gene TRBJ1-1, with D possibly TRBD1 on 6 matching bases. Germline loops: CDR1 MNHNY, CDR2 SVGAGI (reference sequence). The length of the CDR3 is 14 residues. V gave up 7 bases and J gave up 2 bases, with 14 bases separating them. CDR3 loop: CASIHREVNTEAFF. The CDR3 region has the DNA TGTGCCAGCATCCACAGGGAAGTCAACACTGAAGCTTTCTTT.

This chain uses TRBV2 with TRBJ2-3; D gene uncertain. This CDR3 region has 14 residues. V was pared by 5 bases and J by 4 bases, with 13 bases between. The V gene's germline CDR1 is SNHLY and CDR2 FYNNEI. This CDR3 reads CASSLEKGSDTQYF. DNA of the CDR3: TGTGCCAGCAGTTTGGAGAAAGGATCAGATACGCAGTATTTT.

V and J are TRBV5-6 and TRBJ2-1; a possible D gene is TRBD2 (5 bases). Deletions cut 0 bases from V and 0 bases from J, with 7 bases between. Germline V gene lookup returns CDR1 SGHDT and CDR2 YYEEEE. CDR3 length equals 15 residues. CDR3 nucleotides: TGTGCCAGCAGCTTGGGAGGGAGCTCCTACAATGAGCAGTTCTTC. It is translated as CASSLGGSSYNEQFF.

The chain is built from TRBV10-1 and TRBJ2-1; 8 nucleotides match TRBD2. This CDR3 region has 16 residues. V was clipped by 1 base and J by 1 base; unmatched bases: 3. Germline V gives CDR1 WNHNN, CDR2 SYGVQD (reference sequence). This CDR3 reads CASSELLAESYNEQFF. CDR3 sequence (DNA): TGCGCCAGCAGTGAGTTACTAGCGGAGTCCTACAATGAGCAGTTCTTC.

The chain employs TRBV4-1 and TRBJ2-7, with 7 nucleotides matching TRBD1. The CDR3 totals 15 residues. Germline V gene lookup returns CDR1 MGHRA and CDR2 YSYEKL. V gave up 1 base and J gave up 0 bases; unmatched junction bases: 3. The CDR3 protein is CASSQGPGGSYEQYF. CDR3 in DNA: TGCGCCAGCAGCCAAGGGCCAGGGGGCTCCTACGAGCAGTACTTC.

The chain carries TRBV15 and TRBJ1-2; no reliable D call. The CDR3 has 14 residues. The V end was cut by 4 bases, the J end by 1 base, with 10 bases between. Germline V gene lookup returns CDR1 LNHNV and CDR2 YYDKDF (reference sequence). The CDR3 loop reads CATSTRSRNYGYTF. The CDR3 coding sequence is TGTGCCACCAGCACCCGGAGTCGTAACTATGGCTACACCTTC.

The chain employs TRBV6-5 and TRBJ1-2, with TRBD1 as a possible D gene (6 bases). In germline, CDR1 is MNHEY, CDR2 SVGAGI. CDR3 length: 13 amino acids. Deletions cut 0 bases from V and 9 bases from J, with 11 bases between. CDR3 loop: CASSYSTGPSYTF. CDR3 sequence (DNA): TGTGCCAGCAGTTACTCGACAGGCCCCAGCTACACCTTC.

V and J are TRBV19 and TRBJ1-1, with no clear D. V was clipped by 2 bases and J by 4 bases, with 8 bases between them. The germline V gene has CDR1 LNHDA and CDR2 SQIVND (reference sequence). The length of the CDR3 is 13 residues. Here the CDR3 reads CASSILQFTEAFF. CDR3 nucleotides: TGTGCCAGTAGTATATTACAATTCACTGAAGCTTTCTTT.

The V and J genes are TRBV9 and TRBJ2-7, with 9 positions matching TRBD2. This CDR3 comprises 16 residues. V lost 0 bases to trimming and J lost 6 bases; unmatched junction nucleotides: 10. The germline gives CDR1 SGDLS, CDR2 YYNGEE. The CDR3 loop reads CASSVGGGGRASEQYF. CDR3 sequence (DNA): TGTGCCAGCAGCGTAGGGGGTGGCGGGAGGGCCTCCGAGCAGTACTTC.